These 4 T cell receptor beta chains were sequenced from one sample in a study of cytomegalovirus exposure and HLA in healthy donors (dated by TCRdb to the late 2010s). The receptor library was made with the immunoSEQ multiplex PCR assay. For the multiplex PCR, a mixture combining 60 forward primers for TCR Vbeta segments and 13 reverse primers for TCR Jbeta segments was used. Here the immuneACCESS table is served through TCRdb, limited to in-frame sequences with V and J called. Missing clones are a known gap in these copies; in checked studies unresolved V genes cover under half, and the rest lacks a known reason. The sample table shows under 50,000 clones, and 66% are seen once. Roughly a sixth of the sample belongs to the ten largest clones. Specimen: PBMCs. The receptors originated from a man in his fifties in good health and CMV-seropositive.

This clone was detected once. The chain links TRBV2 to TRBJ2-7; 9 nucleotides line up with TRBD1. Germline trimming cut 3 bases from V and 5 bases from J; bases unmatched to any gene: 2. The germline CDR1 and CDR2 sequences are SNHLY and FYNNEI. CDR3 length: 13 residues. CDR3 coding DNA: TGTGCCAGCAGTGACGACAGGGGGAACGAGCAGTACTTC. This sequence encodes CASSDDRGNEQYF. The entire variable domain, with the rest obtained from reference TRBV2 and TRBJ2-7, is as follows: EPEVTQTPSHQVTQMGQEVILRCVPISNHLYFYWYRQILGQKVEFLVSFYNNEISEKSEIFDDQFSVERPDGSNFTLKIRSTKLEDSAMYFCASSDDRGNEQYFGPGTRLTVT.

The genes are TRBV6-5 and TRBJ1-2, with TRBD1 matching 7 bases. The CDR3 runs to 15 residues. Germline loops: CDR1 MNHEY, CDR2 SVGAGI. J was trimmed by 5 bases and V by 5 bases; bases with no gene match: 11. This chain's CDR3 is CASSRSGGQRYGYTF. CDR3 sequence (DNA): TGTGCCAGCAGTAGATCCGGGGGACAGCGTTATGGCTACACCTTC.

This sequence joins TRBV29-1 and TRBJ2-5; a possible D gene is TRBD1 (6 bases). In germline, CDR1 is SQVTM, CDR2 ANQGSEA. The CDR3 consists of 13 residues. Trimming stripped 7 bases from V and 7 bases from J, with 19 bases between. The CDR3 sequence is CSAVGGGVGTQYF. The CDR3 coding sequence is TGCAGCGCCGTTGGGGGCGGAGTGGGGACCCAGTACTTC. The variable domain in full, with the rest retrieved from reference TRBV29-1 and TRBJ2-5, is SAVISQKPSRDICQRGTSLTIQCQVDSQVTMMFWYRQQPGQSLTLIATANQGSEATYESGFVIDKFPISRPNLTFSTLTVSNMSPEDSSIYLCSAVGGGVGTQYFGPGTRLLVL.

V gene TRBV5-4 combines with J gene TRBJ1-2; D call uncertain. Germline CDR1 and CDR2: SGHNT and YYREEE (reference sequence). With 3 bases removed from V and 4 bases from J, the gap between germline ends came to 16 bases. The CDR3 sequence is 15 residues long. The CDR3, as DNA: TGTGCCAGCAGCTCCCAACGCGCCGCCTTCTATGGCTACACCTTC. Protein product: CASSSQRAAFYGYTF.